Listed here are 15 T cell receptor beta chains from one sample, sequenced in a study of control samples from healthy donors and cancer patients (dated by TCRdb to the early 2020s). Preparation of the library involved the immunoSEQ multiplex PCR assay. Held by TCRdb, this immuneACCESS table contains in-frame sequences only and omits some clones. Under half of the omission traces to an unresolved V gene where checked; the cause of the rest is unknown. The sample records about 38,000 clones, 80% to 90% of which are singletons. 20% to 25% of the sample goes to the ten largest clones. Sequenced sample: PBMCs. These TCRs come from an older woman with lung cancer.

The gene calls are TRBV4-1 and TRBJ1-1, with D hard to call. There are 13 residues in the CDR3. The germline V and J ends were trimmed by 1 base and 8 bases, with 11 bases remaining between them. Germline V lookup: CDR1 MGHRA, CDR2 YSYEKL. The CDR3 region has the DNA TGCGCCAGCAGCCAAGGTGGGCGGGCCGAAGCTTTCTTT. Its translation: CASSQGGRAEAFF.

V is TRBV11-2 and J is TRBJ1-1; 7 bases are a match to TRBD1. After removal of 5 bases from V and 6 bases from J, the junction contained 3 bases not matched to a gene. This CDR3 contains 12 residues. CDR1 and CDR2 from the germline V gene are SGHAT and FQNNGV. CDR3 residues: CASSPGTAEAFF. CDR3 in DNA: TGTGCCAGCAGCCCCGGGACAGCTGAAGCTTTCTTT.

CDR3 protein: CASSLSPATEAFF. Written as DNA, the CDR3 is TGTGCCAGCAGCTTATCCCCCGCCACTGAAGCTTTCTTT. The chain couples TRBV11-3 to TRBJ1-1; D is unclear. Between the trimmed V and J ends, which lost 2 bases and 4 bases, there was a span of 8 bases. CDR1 is SGHNT, CDR2 YENEEA, per germline. This CDR3 has 13 residues.

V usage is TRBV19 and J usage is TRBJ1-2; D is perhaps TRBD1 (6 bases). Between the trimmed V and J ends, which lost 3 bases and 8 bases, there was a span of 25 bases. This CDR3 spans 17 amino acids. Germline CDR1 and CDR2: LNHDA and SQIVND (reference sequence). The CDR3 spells CASSMIEGRRGLLGYTF. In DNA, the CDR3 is TGTGCCAGTAGTATGATTGAGGGGCGACGGGGGCTTCTGGGCTACACCTTC.

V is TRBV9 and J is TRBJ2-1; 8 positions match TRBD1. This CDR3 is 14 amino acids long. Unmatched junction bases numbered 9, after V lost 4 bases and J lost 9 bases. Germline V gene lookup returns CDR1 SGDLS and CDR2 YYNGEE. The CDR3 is CASSPCYRGCEQFF. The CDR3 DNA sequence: TGTGCCAGCAGCCCGTGTTACAGGGGGTGTGAGCAGTTCTTC.

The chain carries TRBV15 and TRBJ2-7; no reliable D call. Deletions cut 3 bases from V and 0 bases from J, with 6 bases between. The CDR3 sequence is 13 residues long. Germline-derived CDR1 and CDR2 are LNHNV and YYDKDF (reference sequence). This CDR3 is CATSRGLSYEQYF. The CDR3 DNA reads TGTGCCACCAGCAGGGGTCTCTCCTACGAGCAGTACTTC.

The CDR3 here is CASSQNRTGANYGYTF. CDR3 nucleotides: TGTGCCAGCAGCCAGAACCGGACAGGTGCTAACTATGGCTACACCTTC. The chain combines TRBV14 with TRBJ1-2; 7 bases line up with TRBD1. This CDR3 contains 16 residues. Trimming at V came to 3 bases and at J to 0 bases, leaving 7 bases not matched to a gene. The germline gives CDR1 SGHDN, CDR2 FVKESK.

Here the CDR3 DNA reads TGTGCCACCAGCAGGCGGTACGGGGGTTTCCCCTACAATGAGCAGTTCTTC. Amino acids: CATSRRYGGFPYNEQFF. The chain recombines TRBV15 with TRBJ2-1; perhaps TRBD2 as D (6 bases). This CDR3 spans 17 amino acids. V was cut by 3 bases and J by 2 bases, with 17 bases left in between. Germline CDR1 reads LNHNV; CDR2 reads YYDKDF (reference sequence). The variable domain in full, completed from reference TRBV15 and TRBJ2-1, reads DAMVIQNPRYQVTQFGKPVTLSCSQTLNHNVMYWYQQKSSQAPKLLFHYYDKDFNNEADTPDNFQSRRPNTSFCFLDIRSPGLGDTAMYLCATSRRYGGFPYNEQFFGPGTRLTVL.

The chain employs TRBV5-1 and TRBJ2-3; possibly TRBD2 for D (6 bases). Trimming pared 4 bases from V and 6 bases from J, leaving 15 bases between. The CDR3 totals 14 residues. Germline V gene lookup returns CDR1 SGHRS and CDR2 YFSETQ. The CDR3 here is CASSLAEGLDTQYF. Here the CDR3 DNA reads TGCGCCAGCAGCCTGGCGGAGGGGCTGGATACGCAGTATTTT. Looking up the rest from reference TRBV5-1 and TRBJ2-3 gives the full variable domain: KAGVTQTPRYLIKTRGQQVTLSCSPISGHRSVSWYQQTPGQGLQFLFEYFSETQRNKGNFPGRFSGRQFSNSRSEMNVSTLELGDSALYLCASSLAEGLDTQYFGPGTRLTVL.

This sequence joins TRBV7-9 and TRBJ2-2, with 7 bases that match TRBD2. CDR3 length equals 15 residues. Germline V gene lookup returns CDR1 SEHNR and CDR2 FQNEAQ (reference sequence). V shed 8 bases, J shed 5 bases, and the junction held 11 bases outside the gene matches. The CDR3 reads CASGAPAGETGELFF. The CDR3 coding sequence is TGTGCCAGCGGTGCCCCGGCGGGAGAAACCGGGGAGCTGTTTTTT.

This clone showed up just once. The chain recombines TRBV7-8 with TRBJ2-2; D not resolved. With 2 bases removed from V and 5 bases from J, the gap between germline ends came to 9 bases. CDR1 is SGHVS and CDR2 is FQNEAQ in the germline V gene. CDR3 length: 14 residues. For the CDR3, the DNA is TGTGCCAGCAGCTTAAAAGGGTTTACCGGGGAGCTGTTTTTT. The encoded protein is CASSLKGFTGELFF.

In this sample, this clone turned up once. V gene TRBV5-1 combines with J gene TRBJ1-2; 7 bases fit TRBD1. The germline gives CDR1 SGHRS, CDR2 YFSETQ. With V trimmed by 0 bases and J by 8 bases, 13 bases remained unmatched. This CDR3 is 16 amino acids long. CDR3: CASSLGEATGSHGYTF. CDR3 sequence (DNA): TGCGCCAGCAGCTTGGGGGAGGCGACAGGGTCGCACGGCTACACCTTC.

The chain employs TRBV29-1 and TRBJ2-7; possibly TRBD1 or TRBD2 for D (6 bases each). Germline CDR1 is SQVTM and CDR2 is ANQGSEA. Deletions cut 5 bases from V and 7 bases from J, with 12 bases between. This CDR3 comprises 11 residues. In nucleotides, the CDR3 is TGCAGCGTTTCGGGGGCCGAGGAGCAGTACTTC. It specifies CSVSGAEEQYF.

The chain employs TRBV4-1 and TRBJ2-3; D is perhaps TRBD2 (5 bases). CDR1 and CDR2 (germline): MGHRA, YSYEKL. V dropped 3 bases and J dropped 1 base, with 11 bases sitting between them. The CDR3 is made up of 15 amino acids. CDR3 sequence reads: CASSQVAPRTDTQYF. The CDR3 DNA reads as TGCGCCAGCAGCCAGGTAGCGCCCCGCACAGATACGCAGTATTTT.

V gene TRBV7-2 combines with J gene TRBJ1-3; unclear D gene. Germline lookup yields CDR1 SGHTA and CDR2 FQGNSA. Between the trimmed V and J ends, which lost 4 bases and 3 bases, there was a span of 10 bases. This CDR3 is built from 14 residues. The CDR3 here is CASSWAFGGNTIYF. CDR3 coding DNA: TGTGCCAGCAGCTGGGCCTTCGGTGGAAACACCATATATTTT.